The 9 T cell receptor beta chains below were found in one sample sequenced in a study of T cells in Graves' hyperthyroidism and ophthalmopathy. What was amplified from RNA transcripts were TCR beta CDR3 regions. Primed by the HTBI set, a first-round RT-PCR was run on the TCR CDR3. One entry per CDR3 protein, called by TCRdb with MiXCR from the multiplex PCR reads. Seen here are 450,000 to 650,000 distinct CDR3 sequences, 20% to 25% observed once, and the top ten hold approximately 26%. Input material: blood. The receptors derive from a man aged 18 to 30 with Graves' hyperthyroidism.

There are many counts of this clonotype. Written as DNA, the CDR3 is TGTGCCAGCAGTCCCCGGACAGATTTCTCCTACGAGCAGTACTTC. Translated, it gives CASSPRTDFSYEQYF. This chain joins TRBV27 and TRBJ2-7, with D maybe TRBD1 (6 bases). The CDR3 runs to 15 residues. Germline CDR1 is MNHEY and CDR2 is SMNVEV (reference sequence). Trimming left V 5 bases short and J 0 bases short, with 14 bases between.

Only a few counts were recorded for this clonotype. This chain joins TRBV9 and TRBJ1-3; weak D call: TRBD1 (6 bases). This CDR3 comprises 15 residues. Germline CDR1 SGDLS, CDR2 YYNGEE. V lost 7 bases to trimming and J lost 5 bases, with 19 bases between them. CDR3 DNA: TGTGCCAGCGCCATGAACAGGGAAGGGAGAAACACCATATATTTT. Protein sequence: CASAMNREGRNTIYF.

In this sample, this clonotype turned up many times. The V call is TRBV12-3 or TRBV12-4, the J call TRBJ1-2; no definite D call. V dropped 1 base and J dropped 5 bases, with 11 bases sitting between them. CDR3 length equals 14 residues. The CDR3 nucleotides read TGTGCCAGCAGTTTAGGCCTTCAGCTATATGGCTACACCTTC. Translating gives CASSLGLQLYGYTF.

This clonotype is a singleton in its sample. Compared with germline, one end of the junction differs, possibly owing to a read error. The rearrangement joins TRBV6-1 to TRBJ1-2; the match to TRBD1 covers 8 bases. Germline-derived CDR1 and CDR2 are MNHNS and SASEGT. The CDR3 totals 14 residues. Here the CDR3 reads CARSRTGRGYGYTF. The DNA of the CDR3 is TGTGCCCGCAGTCGGACAGGGAGGGGCTATGGCTACACCTTC.

This clonotype was recorded at least ten times. The chain carries TRBV20-1 and TRBJ2-7; TRBD1 agrees at 9 bases. Germline assignment: CDR1 DFQATT and CDR2 SNEGSKA (reference sequence). Trimming removed 0 bases from V and 0 bases from J; junction bases left unmatched: 9. The CDR3 consists of 17 residues. Here the CDR3 reads CSARDNGDREDSYEQYF. Written as DNA, the CDR3 is TGCAGTGCTAGAGATAACGGGGACAGGGAGGACTCCTACGAGCAGTACTTC.

The rearrangement uses TRBV12-3 or TRBV12-4 and TRBJ1-3; D unclear. This CDR3 spans 14 amino acids. The V gene lost 3 bases and the J gene lost 2 bases, with 8 bases spanning the gap. The CDR3 here is CASSLGRAGNTIYF. In DNA form, the CDR3 reads TGTGCCAGCAGTTTGGGGAGGGCTGGAAACACCATATATTTT.

In this sample, this clonotype turned up many times. V is TRBV15 and J is TRBJ2-7; tentative D call: TRBD2 (5 bases). Germline V gives CDR1 LNHNV, CDR2 YYDKDF (reference sequence). V lost 0 bases and J 2 bases, leaving 8 bases between the germline ends. The CDR3 contains 14 residues. CDR3 region: CATSRDLGAYEQYF. Written as DNA, the CDR3 is TGTGCCACCAGCAGAGATCTCGGGGCCTACGAGCAGTACTTC.

In its sample, this clonotype was seen many times. The chain carries TRBV15 and TRBJ1-6; TRBD1 might be the D (5 bases). The V and J ends lost 5 bases and 13 bases respectively, with 18 bases between them. The CDR3 covers 14 residues. Germline values: CDR1 LNHNV, CDR2 YYDKDF (reference sequence). CDR3 DNA: TGTGCCACCAGCGGCGAGATTCAGGGTTCTCCCCTCCACTTT. It translates to CATSGEIQGSPLHF.

This clonotype was detected a few times. The chain has TRBV6-5 and TRBJ2-7; 9 bases map to TRBD1. V lost 3 bases, J lost 4 bases, and 7 bases stayed unmatched. CDR3 size: 15 residues. CDR1 MNHEY and CDR2 SVGAGI come from the germline V gene. CDR3: CASSYRTGDLYEQYF. The CDR3 DNA is TGTGCCAGCAGTTATCGGACAGGGGATCTATACGAGCAGTACTTC.